Listed here are 25 T cell receptor beta chains from one sample, sequenced in a study of cytomegalovirus exposure and HLA in healthy donors. In the PCR, 60 Vbeta and 13 Jbeta primers were used. Produced via immunoSEQ multiplex PCR; TCRdb's table is partial and in-frame only. The sample has about 89,000 clones; around 86% are singletons. The specimen sequenced was PBMCs. The receptor set was obtained from a man aged 25 to 45 in good health and CMV-seropositive.

This chain uses TRBV11-1 with TRBJ2-7, with D uncertain. CDR1 is SGHAT and CDR2 is FQDESV in the germline V gene (reference sequence). Between the trimmed V and J ends, which lost 5 bases and 0 bases, there was a span of 14 bases. This CDR3 is 15 amino acids long. The CDR3: CASSTQTEFSYEQYF. In nucleotides, the CDR3 is TGTGCCAGCAGCACGCAGACGGAGTTCTCCTACGAGCAGTACTTC.

This chain connects TRBV6-1 to TRBJ2-1, with 12 nucleotides matching TRBD1. CDR3 length: 18 amino acids. From germline, CDR1 is MNHNS and CDR2 SASEGT. J lost 6 bases, V lost 0 bases, and 9 bases had no gene match. CDR3 coding DNA: TGTGCCAGCAGTGAAGCGGTGTTTAGGGACAGGGGGCCCAATGAGCAGTTCTTC. This translates into CASSEAVFRDRGPNEQFF.

This chain links TRBV10-3 with TRBJ2-2; 13 bases fit TRBD2. Germline V CDR1 and CDR2: ENHRY, SYGVKD. J gave up 7 bases and V 9 bases, and 5 bases lay outside the gene matches. This CDR3 is built from 14 residues. The chain's CDR3 is CAITSGRAGGELFF. As DNA, the CDR3 is TGTGCCATTACTAGCGGGAGGGCCGGCGGGGAGCTGTTTTTT.

J is TRBJ2-3 and V is TRBV6-1, with TRBD1 matching 10 bases. The CDR3 has 15 residues. V was pared by 7 bases and J by 2 bases, with 6 bases of the junction left unmatched. The germline V gene encodes CDR1 MNHNS and CDR2 SASEGT. CDR3 region: CASIRDRGVTDTQYF. CDR3 bases: TGTGCCAGCATTAGGGACAGGGGAGTCACAGATACGCAGTATTTT.

The CDR3 protein is CASSLADREIHEQYF. The DNA of the CDR3 is TGTGCCAGCAGCTTGGCGGACAGGGAGATCCACGAGCAGTACTTC. The rearrangement uses TRBV5-6 and TRBJ2-7; TRBD1 agrees at 8 bases. This CDR3 has 15 amino acids. CDR1 and CDR2 from the germline V gene are SGHDT and YYEEEE. V lost 0 bases and J lost 5; bases outside the gene matches: 7.

The J gene is TRBJ2-1, the V gene TRBV27, with TRBD1 matching 8 bases. Germline assignment: CDR1 MNHEY and CDR2 SMNVEV (reference sequence). The CDR3 length is 16 residues. Unmatched junction bases numbered 7, after V lost 0 bases and J lost 6 bases. The CDR3 region has the DNA TGTGCCAGCAGTTTATCAGGACAGGGAGAAGGCAATGAGCAGTTCTTC. This gives the protein CASSLSGQGEGNEQFF.

This chain joins TRBV4-1 and TRBJ1-1; D not resolved. This CDR3 has 15 residues. Germline assignment: CDR1 MGHRA and CDR2 YSYEKL. V was cut by 1 base and J by 1 base, with 10 bases left in between. The CDR3 sequence is CASSQATRPNTEAFF. CDR3 nucleotide sequence: TGCGCCAGCAGCCAAGCGACGAGGCCGAACACTGAAGCTTTCTTT.

The chain is built from TRBV28 and TRBJ2-4; the D is unclear. The CDR3 spans 20 residues. The V gene lost 1 base and the J gene lost 2 bases, with 24 bases spanning the gap. In germline, CDR1 is MDHEN, CDR2 SYDVKM. The CDR3 region has the DNA TGTGCCAGCAGTTTATTATTGGAACACGACCCACGCGGTACCAAAAACATTCAGTACTTC. Its protein product is CASSLLLEHDPRGTKNIQYF. The entire variable domain, with the rest obtained from reference TRBV28 and TRBJ2-4, is as follows: DVKVTQSSRYLVKRTGEKVFLECVQDMDHENMFWYRQDPGLGLRLIYFSYDVKMKEKGDIPEGYSVSREKKERFSLILESASTNQTSMYLCASSLLLEHDPRGTKNIQYFGAGTRLSVL.

The chain recombines TRBV5-4 with TRBJ2-5; 9 bases align to TRBD2. V gave up 0 bases and J gave up 1 base; unmatched junction bases: 7. The CDR3 length is 17 residues. The germline V gene has CDR1 SGHNT and CDR2 YYREEE (reference sequence). The DNA of the CDR3 is TGTGCCAGCAGCTTGGATCTCGGACTAGCGAGCCAAGAGACCCAGTACTTC. Translated, it gives CASSLDLGLASQETQYF.

The chain is built from TRBV18 and TRBJ1-4, with 10 positions matching TRBD1. This CDR3 spans 14 amino acids. J was trimmed by 5 bases and V by 3 bases; bases with no gene match: 0. Germline V gives CDR1 KGHSH, CDR2 LQKENI. CDR3 DNA: TGTGCCAGCTCACCGGACAGGGGGAATGAAAAACTGTTTTTT. This encodes CASSPDRGNEKLFF.

The chain recombines TRBV5-1 with TRBJ1-4; maybe TRBD1 (5 bases). The germline CDR1 and CDR2 sequences are SGHRS and YFSETQ. V lost 0 bases to trimming and J lost 3 bases, with 9 bases between them. The CDR3 runs 15 residues. In DNA, the CDR3 is TGCGCCAGCAGCTTGGCACAGGCTTCTAATGAAAAACTGTTTTTT. Protein sequence: CASSLAQASNEKLFF.

J is TRBJ2-2 and V is TRBV7-8, with D uncertain. This CDR3 is built from 15 residues. CDR1 and CDR2 (germline): SGHVS, FQNEAQ. V lost 1 base and J 3 bases, leaving 9 bases between the germline ends. DNA for the CDR3: TGTGCCAGCAGCTTAGACGACTCTTACACCGGGGAGCTGTTTTTT. This codes for CASSLDDSYTGELFF.

This clone has just a few counts. The J gene is TRBJ2-6, the V gene TRBV5-1; D not resolved. Germline values: CDR1 SGHRS, CDR2 YFSETQ. The V end was cut by 0 bases, the J end by 2 bases, with 9 bases between. The CDR3 runs to 16 residues. The CDR3 reads CASSLGASAGANVLTF. CDR3 bases: TGCGCCAGCAGCTTGGGGGCCTCGGCTGGGGCCAACGTCCTGACTTTC.

The J gene is TRBJ2-7, the V gene TRBV11-2; D gene uncertain. The length of the CDR3 is 13 residues. V lost 1 base and J lost 4, with 8 bases in between. Germline CDR1 reads SGHAT; CDR2 reads FQNNGV. The CDR3 loop reads CASSLGGSYEQYF. CDR3 DNA: TGTGCCAGCAGCTTAGGCGGTTCTTACGAGCAGTACTTC.

V gene TRBV7-6 combines with J gene TRBJ2-3; 13 bases fit TRBD2. Losses at the gene ends were 3 bases for V and 5 bases for J; bases not matched to a gene: 8. There are 17 residues in the CDR3. In germline, CDR1 is SGHVS, CDR2 FNYEAQ. The CDR3 loop is CASSFSLAGGQRDTQYF. The DNA of the CDR3 is TGTGCCAGCAGCTTCTCACTAGCGGGAGGGCAAAGAGATACGCAGTATTTT.

The chain is built from TRBV7-2 and TRBJ2-5; 11 nucleotides agree with TRBD2. V shed 5 bases and J 4 bases; nucleotides not matched to a gene: 6. CDR1 and CDR2 (germline): SGHTA, FQGNSA. This CDR3 spans 15 amino acids. The CDR3 reads CASSQDSGRAETQYF. Written as DNA, the CDR3 is TGTGCCAGCAGCCAAGATAGCGGGAGGGCAGAGACCCAGTACTTC.

The V gene is TRBV5-1, the J gene TRBJ1-1, with 7 bases that match TRBD1. Germline V gene lookup returns CDR1 SGHRS and CDR2 YFSETQ. Germline trimming cut 0 bases from V and 1 base from J; bases unmatched to any gene: 3. This CDR3 is 15 amino acids long. CDR3 DNA sequence: TGCGCCAGCAGCTTGGGAGGGACAGCGAACACTGAAGCTTTCTTT. Its protein is CASSLGGTANTEAFF. The full variable domain, rest sourced from reference TRBV5-1 and TRBJ1-1, is KAGVTQTPRYLIKTRGQQVTLSCSPISGHRSVSWYQQTPGQGLQFLFEYFSETQRNKGNFPGRFSGRQFSNSRSEMNVSTLELGDSALYLCASSLGGTANTEAFFGQGTRLTVV.

This clone was counted a few times. The rearrangement uses TRBV5-1 and TRBJ1-1; 8 positions agree with TRBD1. CDR3 length: 16 residues. V lost 0 bases to trimming and J lost 3 bases; unmatched junction nucleotides: 7. Germline loops: CDR1 SGHRS, CDR2 YFSETQ. CDR3 nucleotide sequence: TGCGCCAGCAGCTTGGGAGGGACAGGTCAGGACACTGAAGCTTTCTTT. Translated: CASSLGGTGQDTEAFF.

The chain carries TRBV2 and TRBJ1-2, with 7 bases fitting TRBD1. In germline, CDR1 is SNHLY, CDR2 FYNNEI. Trimming cost V 1 base and J 4 bases; bases outside gene matches: 0. There are 13 residues in the CDR3. The CDR3 region has the DNA TGTGCCAGCAGTGAAGGACAGGGCTATGGCTACACCTTC. Its protein product is CASSEGQGYGYTF.

The rearrangement uses TRBV30 and TRBJ1-5; possible D gene TRBD1, 6 bases. Germline CDR1 GTSNPN, CDR2 SVGIG (reference sequence). The CDR3 extends over 17 amino acids. Trimming stripped 2 bases from V and 3 bases from J, with 20 bases between. The DNA of the CDR3 is TGTGCCTGGAGTCCTGACCTCATATGGACAGACAATCAGCCCCAGCATTTT. As protein: CAWSPDLIWTDNQPQHF. Combining the CDR3 with reference TRBV30 and TRBJ1-5 gives the whole variable domain SQTIHQWPATLVQPVGSPLSLECTVEGTSNPNLYWYRQAAGRGLQLLFYSVGIGQISSEVPQNLSASRPQDRQFILSSKKLLLSDSGFYLCAWSPDLIWTDNQPQHFGDGTRLSIL.

V is TRBV5-1 and J is TRBJ2-5, with D tentatively TRBD2 (5 bases). The last part of the DNA fits TRBJ2-7 better; the J call may be wrong. This CDR3 has 14 amino acids. Germline CDR1 SGHRS, CDR2 YFSETQ. As DNA, the CDR3 is TGCGCCAGCAGCCTAGCAGTAAACTCCTACGAGCAGTACTTC. This gives the protein CASSLAVNSYEQYF.

The genes are TRBV2 and TRBJ2-7; D might be TRBD1 (6 bases). CDR3 length equals 15 residues. Germline V lookup: CDR1 SNHLY, CDR2 FYNNEI. The V end was cut by 3 bases, the J end by 0 bases, with 12 bases between. CDR3 in DNA: TGTGCCAGCAGTGATCGAAGGGGGAACTCCTACGAGCAGTACTTC. This sequence encodes CASSDRRGNSYEQYF. Combining the CDR3 with reference TRBV2 and TRBJ2-7 gives the whole variable domain EPEVTQTPSHQVTQMGQEVILRCVPISNHLYFYWYRQILGQKVEFLVSFYNNEISEKSEIFDDQFSVERPDGSNFTLKIRSTKLEDSAMYFCASSDRRGNSYEQYFGPGTRLTVT.

The chain couples TRBV11-2 to TRBJ2-1, with 7 nucleotides matching TRBD1. Trimming at V came to 4 bases and at J to 4 bases, leaving 13 bases not matched to a gene. Germline V gene data show CDR1 as SGHAT and CDR2 as FQNNGV. This CDR3 contains 17 residues. The CDR3 region has the DNA TGTGCCAGCAGCTCTAACATTCTACCGGGACAGTACAATGAGCAGTTCTTC. This translates into CASSSNILPGQYNEQFF.

CDR3 in DNA: TGTGCCAGCAGTTTATGGGGGGCAGCTAATGAAAAACTGTTTTTT. This encodes CASSLWGAANEKLFF. The V gene is TRBV28, the J gene TRBJ1-4; tentative D call: TRBD1 (6 bases). CDR3 length: 15 amino acids. The germline V and J ends were trimmed by 0 bases and 3 bases, with 8 bases remaining between them. Germline CDR1 MDHEN, CDR2 SYDVKM.

This sequence joins TRBV9 and TRBJ2-4; a possible D gene is TRBD2 (6 bases). V gave up 3 bases and J gave up 8 bases, with 12 bases separating them. The CDR3 contains 13 residues. Germline CDR1 is SGDLS and CDR2 is YYNGEE. The CDR3 DNA reads as TGTGCCAGCAGCGGGCATTCTAGCGACATTCAGTACTTC. As protein: CASSGHSSDIQYF. The whole variable domain, remainder taken from reference TRBV9 and TRBJ2-4, is DSGVTQTPKHLITATGQRVTLRCSPRSGDLSVYWYQQSLDQGLQFLIQYYNGEERAKGNILERFSAQQFPDLHSELNLSSLELGDSALYFCASSGHSSDIQYFGAGTRLSVL.